The T cell receptor beta chain described here comes from a study of Ad26.COV2.S vaccination and SARS-CoV-2 variants. V dropped 4 bases and J dropped 4 bases, with 13 bases sitting between them. The CDR3 is 15 residues long. Findings and caveats of the study: Placebo recipients had lower spike-specific TCR breadth than vaccine recipients.

Comments on this clone: Its antigen remains unknown.

As to treatment: around 19 received Ad26.COV2.S at low or high dose, single or two shots; 5 received placebo; per-sample allocation not given. Sampling took place 63 days after the first vaccine or placebo injection. An adult donor aged 18-55 years was enrolled in Boston. The assay was immunoSEQ multiplex PCR, and TCRdb's table has in-frame clones only and misses some. The sample holds about 250,000 clones, 87% seen once. The TCR originated in a person between 18 and 60 years old who received the Ad26.COV2.S COVID-19 vaccine or a placebo. Here the sequenced sample was peripheral blood, taken in a trial of Ad26.COV2.S vaccine versus placebo. V usage is TRBV23-1 and J usage is TRBJ2-2, with D unresolved. TRBV23-1 is annotated as an ORF whose role is uncertain. CDR3 sequence: CASSPVGWGTGELFF. The CDR3 coding sequence is TGCGCCAGCAGTCCCGTAGGTTGGGGCACCGGGGAGCTGTTTTTT.